Each of the 11 T cell receptor beta chains below was sequenced from the same sample in a study of blood T cell repertoires in COVID-19. Profiled with immunoSEQ multiplex PCR; TCRdb holds only in-frame clones, not every one. The data contain around 63,000 clones, 84% of them singletons. Sequencing was done on a sample of peripheral blood. These receptors were obtained from a man between 60 and 70 years old with COVID-19, enrolled during active disease.

In this sample, this clone turned up once. The rearrangement uses TRBV5-5 and TRBJ1-6, with D unclear. Between the trimmed V and J ends, which lost 0 bases and 6 bases, there was a span of 10 bases. The CDR3 contains 15 residues. Germline V gene sequence: CDR1 SGHKS, CDR2 YYEKEE (reference sequence). The CDR3 reads CASSLDRPGNSPLHF. As DNA, the CDR3 is TGTGCCAGCAGCTTGGACAGACCCGGTAATTCACCCCTCCACTTT.

V gene TRBV2 combines with J gene TRBJ2-7; TRBD2 agrees at 7 bases. This CDR3 region has 13 residues. CDR1 is SNHLY and CDR2 is FYNNEI in the germline V gene. Germline trimming cut 7 bases from V and 2 bases from J; bases unmatched to any gene: 5. CDR3 in amino acids: CASTSGEPYEQYF. The CDR3 coding sequence is TGTGCCAGCACTAGCGGTGAACCCTACGAGCAGTACTTC.

The rearrangement links TRBV19 to TRBJ1-1; 10 nucleotides match TRBD1. Germline V lookup: CDR1 LNHDA, CDR2 SQIVND (reference sequence). The CDR3 loop spans 15 amino acids. The trim removed 11 bases at V and 1 base at J, leaving 10 bases unmatched. CDR3 coding DNA: TGTGCCGCCCGGGACAGGGGTCGGGGGAACACTGAAGCTTTCTTT. Amino acid sequence: CAARDRGRGNTEAFF. Full variable domain (rest looked up from reference TRBV19 and TRBJ1-1): DGGITQSPKYLFRKEGQNVTLSCEQNLNHDAMYWYRQDPGQGLRLIYYSQIVNDFQKGDIAEGYSVSREKKESFPLTVTSAQKNPTAFYLCAARDRGRGNTEAFFGQGTRLTVV.

The rearrangement links TRBV24-1 to TRBJ1-1; D may be TRBD1 (6 bases). Germline-derived CDR1 and CDR2 are KGHDR and SFDVKD. There are 14 residues in the CDR3. The ends were cut back, 4 bases at V and 6 bases at J, with 14 bases in the middle. The CDR3 sequence: CATSDSQGMAEAFF. In nucleotides, the CDR3 is TGTGCCACCAGTGACTCCCAGGGGATGGCTGAAGCTTTCTTT.

The chain links TRBV18 to TRBJ2-5, with D tentatively TRBD2 (6 bases). Germline CDR1 and CDR2: KGHSH and LQKENI. The V and J ends lost 3 bases and 5 bases respectively, with 16 bases between them. The CDR3 runs 15 residues. The CDR3 DNA follows: TGTGCCAGCTCACCCAATACCATTGGGGGGGAGACCCAGTACTTC. It is translated as CASSPNTIGGETQYF.

CDR3 sequence reads: CASSTVLNEQFF. The CDR3 DNA sequence: TGTGCCAGTAGTACCGTCCTCAATGAGCAGTTCTTC. This chain links TRBV19 with TRBJ2-1, with no clear D. From germline, CDR1 is LNHDA and CDR2 SQIVND (reference sequence). This CDR3 comprises 12 residues. The V end was cut by 4 bases, the J end by 6 bases, with 7 bases between. Looking up the rest from reference TRBV19 and TRBJ2-1 gives the full variable domain: DGGITQSPKYLFRKEGQNVTLSCEQNLNHDAMYWYRQDPGQGLRLIYYSQIVNDFQKGDIAEGYSVSREKKESFPLTVTSAQKNPTAFYLCASSTVLNEQFFGPGTRLTVL.

The J gene is TRBJ2-7, the V gene TRBV14; possibly TRBD1 for D (5 bases). CDR3 length: 14 residues. Trimming took 3 bases from V and 2 from J, leaving 11 bases between them. CDR1 and CDR2 from the germline V gene are SGHDN and FVKESK. The CDR3 DNA follows: TGTGCCAGCAGCCATCGCCAGGGAACCTACGAGCAGTACTTC. This encodes CASSHRQGTYEQYF.

The rearrangement joins TRBV5-1 to TRBJ2-5; 7 nucleotides line up with TRBD2. CDR1 is SGHRS, CDR2 YFSETQ, per germline. Trimming took 4 bases from V and 5 from J; bases not matched to a gene: 11. The CDR3 sequence is 15 residues long. CDR3 region: CASSPTSPGSETQYF. CDR3 in DNA: TGCGCCAGCAGCCCGACTAGCCCCGGATCGGAGACCCAGTACTTC. The complete variable domain, with remaining parts taken from reference TRBV5-1 and TRBJ2-5, reads KAGVTQTPRYLIKTRGQQVTLSCSPISGHRSVSWYQQTPGQGLQFLFEYFSETQRNKGNFPGRFSGRQFSNSRSEMNVSTLELGDSALYLCASSPTSPGSETQYFGPGTRLLVL.

J is TRBJ2-5 and V is TRBV7-7, with a weak D call TRBD1 (7 bases). Per germline, CDR1 SSHAT and CDR2 FNYEAQ (reference sequence). The CDR3 contains 13 residues. V shed 5 bases and J shed 5 bases, with 12 bases lying between them. The CDR3 sequence is CASSPPGGETQYF. The CDR3 region has the DNA TGTGCCAGCAGCCCACCAGGGGGGGAGACCCAGTACTTC.

The chain employs TRBV7-3 and TRBJ1-3; D gene unclear. The CDR3 length is 15 residues. Per the germline V gene, CDR1 is SGHTA and CDR2 is FQGTGA. V shed 0 bases and J shed 4 bases, with 10 bases lying between them. CDR3 residues: CASSLTPQWGNTIYF. Here the CDR3 DNA reads TGTGCCAGCAGCTTAACTCCACAATGGGGAAACACCATATATTTT.

V is TRBV6-5 and J is TRBJ1-5; D remains ambiguous. The V gene lost 4 bases and the J gene lost 4 bases, with 8 bases spanning the gap. This CDR3 has 13 residues. CDR1 is MNHEY and CDR2 is SVGAGI in the germline V gene. The CDR3 here is CASSSLRNQPQHF. CDR3 nucleotide sequence: TGTGCCAGCAGTTCCCTCAGGAATCAGCCCCAGCATTTT.